One sample yielded the 8 T cell receptor beta chains listed below, sequenced in a study of blood T cell repertoires in COVID-19. Assay: immunoSEQ multiplex PCR; the TCRdb copy retains only in-frame clones and omits some. The sample lists about 130,000 clones, about 70% occurring once. The sequencing input was peripheral blood. These receptors all stem from a woman in her 70s with acute or convalescent COVID-19.

This clone was counted a single time. V and J are TRBV29-1 and TRBJ1-4; TRBD1 matches 9 bases. V lost 7 bases and J lost 8; bases outside the gene matches: 5. The germline V gene has CDR1 SQVTM and CDR2 ANQGSEA. CDR3 length equals 12 residues. In DNA, the CDR3 is TGCAGCGCCCTCGGACAGGGGGAAAAACTGTTTTTT. Amino acids: CSALGQGEKLFF. Drawing the rest from reference TRBV29-1 and TRBJ1-4, the complete variable domain is SAVISQKPSRDICQRGTSLTIQCQVDSQVTMMFWYRQQPGQSLTLIATANQGSEATYESGFVIDKFPISRPNLTFSTLTVSNMSPEDSSIYLCSALGQGEKLFFGSGTQLSVL.

This clone was detected once. The rearrangement joins TRBV7-3 to TRBJ2-2; D unclear. V shed 4 bases and J shed 7 bases, with 13 bases lying between them. The CDR3 runs to 14 residues. In germline, CDR1 is SGHTA, CDR2 FQGTGA. Here the CDR3 DNA reads TGTGCCAGCAGCTCCGCCCCATTGCGCGGGGAGCTGTTTTTT. Translation: CASSSAPLRGELFF.

The chain links TRBV7-2 to TRBJ2-7, with a tentative D call TRBD1 (6 bases). The V gene's germline CDR1 is SGHTA and CDR2 FQGNSA. The V gene lost 5 bases and the J gene lost 5 bases, with 19 bases spanning the gap. The CDR3 extends over 15 amino acids. The CDR3 nucleotides read TGTGCCAGCAGCCTAAGCGGTGGGGGCCTGGACGAGCAGTACTTC. Its protein product is CASSLSGGGLDEQYF.

This clone showed up just a few times. J is TRBJ1-5 and V is TRBV7-2; 9 bases agree with TRBD1. The CDR3 loop spans 16 amino acids. V was clipped by 0 bases and J by 4 bases; unmatched bases: 4. Germline V gene data show CDR1 as SGHTA and CDR2 as FQGNSA. The CDR3 DNA reads TGTGCCAGCAGCTTAGCTATCGGGACAGGGAATCAGCCCCAGCATTTT. This translates into CASSLAIGTGNQPQHF. Looking up the rest from reference TRBV7-2 and TRBJ1-5 gives the full variable domain: GAGVSQSPSNKVTEKGKDVELRCDPISGHTALYWYRQSLGQGLEFLIYFQGNSAPDKSGLPSDRFSAERTGGSVSTLTIQRTQQEDSAVYLCASSLAIGTGNQPQHFGDGTRLSIL.

For the CDR3, the DNA is TGTGCCAGCAGCTCAGCGAATGAGCAGTTCTTC. It codes for CASSSANEQFF. The V gene is TRBV7-3, the J gene TRBJ2-1; D ambiguous. The CDR3 covers 11 residues. CDR1 and CDR2 from the germline V gene are SGHTA and FQGTGA. V gave up 4 bases and J gave up 7 bases, with 5 bases separating them. Together with reference TRBV7-3 and TRBJ2-1, the CDR3 gives the full variable domain: GAGVSQTPSNKVTEKGKYVELRCDPISGHTALYWYRQSLGQGPEFLIYFQGTGAADDSGLPNDRFFAVRPEGSVSTLKIQRTERGDSAVYLCASSSANEQFFGPGTRLTVL.

The gene calls are TRBV10-3 and TRBJ1-1; D uncertain. Deletions cut 2 bases from V and 0 bases from J, with 13 bases between. CDR3 size: 16 residues. Germline CDR1 is ENHRY and CDR2 is SYGVKD. This CDR3 reads CAISEQAFPMNTEAFF. The CDR3 DNA is TGTGCCATCAGTGAGCAGGCATTCCCTATGAACACTGAAGCTTTCTTT.

The chain links TRBV6-5 to TRBJ2-2; D is unclear. This CDR3 has 15 residues. From germline, CDR1 is MNHEY and CDR2 SVGAGI. Trimming removed 0 bases from V and 2 bases from J, with 7 bases in between. The CDR3 protein is CASSYSFQNTGELFF. The CDR3 DNA is TGTGCCAGCAGTTACTCTTTCCAAAACACCGGGGAGCTGTTTTTT.

The chain has TRBV28 and TRBJ1-5, with 7 bases lining up with TRBD1. The length of the CDR3 is 14 residues. Germline V CDR1 and CDR2: MDHEN, SYDVKM. V dropped 6 bases and J dropped 6; count of bases not matched to a gene: 8. This chain's CDR3 is CASRPTGAGQPQHF. The CDR3 bases are TGTGCCAGCAGGCCCACAGGGGCTGGTCAGCCCCAGCATTTT. The variable domain in full, completed from reference TRBV28 and TRBJ1-5, reads DVKVTQSSRYLVKRTGEKVFLECVQDMDHENMFWYRQDPGLGLRLIYFSYDVKMKEKGDIPEGYSVSREKKERFSLILESASTNQTSMYLCASRPTGAGQPQHFGDGTRLSIL.